This entry features one T cell receptor beta chain sequence. The data originate from a study of blood T cells in healthy people across ages. Researchers report isolating at least 7 million PBMCs per sample. CDR1 is LNHNV, CDR2 YYDKDF, per germline (reference sequence). The CDR3 loop spans 16 amino acids. Trimming left V 0 bases short and J 1 base short, with 7 bases between. Using a J-beta primer mix together with a sample-barcoded 5' primer, a second PCR was run for roughly 6 to 11 cycles. MiXCR, run by TCRdb on the 5' RACE reads, gives a single entry per CDR3 protein. The sample has around 1.5 million distinct CDR3 sequences, 59% seen once; the top ten hold 5% to 7%.

This sequence originates from a young man in good health. The V gene is TRBV15, the J gene TRBJ2-6; D not resolved. Sequencing was carried out using blood. CDR3 region: CATSRDPISGANVLTF. The CDR3 DNA sequence: TGTGCCACCAGCAGAGATCCGATTTCTGGGGCCAACGTCCTGACTTTC.